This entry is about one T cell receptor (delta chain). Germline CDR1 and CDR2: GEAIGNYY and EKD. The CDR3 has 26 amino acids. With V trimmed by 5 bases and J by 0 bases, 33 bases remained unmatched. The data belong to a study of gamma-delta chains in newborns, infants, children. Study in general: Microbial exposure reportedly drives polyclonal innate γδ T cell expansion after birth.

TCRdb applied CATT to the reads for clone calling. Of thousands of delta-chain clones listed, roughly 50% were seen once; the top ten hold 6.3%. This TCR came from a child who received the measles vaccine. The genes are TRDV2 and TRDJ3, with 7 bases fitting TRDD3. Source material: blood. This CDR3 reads CACGPSATLRDAGGKRLSWDTRQMFF. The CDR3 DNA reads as TGTGCCTGTGGCCCTAGCGCGACCCTAAGGGACGCTGGGGGTAAGCGGCTCTCCTGGGACACCCGACAGATGTTTTTC.